The 22 T cell receptor beta chains below were found in one sample sequenced in a study of blood T cell repertoires in COVID-19. TCRdb keeps only in-frame clones here, not all; method: immunoSEQ multiplex PCR. The sample shows some 490,000 clones, approximately 85% of them seen only once. The sample consisted of peripheral blood. These receptors were taken from a human donor in a cohort sampled during active COVID-19.

The chain recombines TRBV4-1 with TRBJ1-4, with 7 bases lining up with TRBD1. This CDR3 contains 17 residues. Unmatched junction bases numbered 9, after V lost 2 bases and J lost 3 bases. CDR1 is MGHRA and CDR2 is YSYEKL in the germline V gene. CDR3 nucleotides: TGCGCCAGCAGCCAACAGGGTCCCGGGACAGCTAATGAAAAACTGTTTTTT. Amino acid sequence: CASSQQGPGTANEKLFF.

The chain recombines TRBV5-6 with TRBJ2-5; D unresolved. The length of the CDR3 is 15 residues. The V and J ends lost 2 bases and 5 bases respectively, with 16 bases between them. Germline values: CDR1 SGHDT, CDR2 YYEEEE. The CDR3 DNA is TGTGCCAGCAGCTTTCAGACACAGCAACGGGAGACCCAGTACTTC. Translation gives CASSFQTQQRETQYF. Full variable domain (missing parts from reference TRBV5-6 and TRBJ2-5): DAGVTQSPTHLIKTRGQQVTLRCSPKSGHDTVSWYQQALGQGPQFIFQYYEEEERQRGNFPDRFSGHQFPNYSSELNVNALLLGDSALYLCASSFQTQQRETQYFGPGTRLLVL.

This chain uses TRBV5-4 with TRBJ1-4; 8 nucleotides align to TRBD1. Germline CDR1 SGHNT, CDR2 YYREEE (reference sequence). The CDR3 length is 15 residues. V shed 4 bases and J 5 bases; nucleotides not matched to a gene: 7. The CDR3, as DNA: TGTGCCAGCAGCCGGGACAGGAGCCCAAATGAAAAACTGTTTTTT. Its translation: CASSRDRSPNEKLFF.

CDR3: CASSPRQGRRSGANVLTF. The CDR3 DNA is TGTGCCAGCAGCCCAAGACAGGGGAGGAGGTCTGGGGCCAACGTCCTGACTTTC. The genes are TRBV7-2 and TRBJ2-6; 8 bases match TRBD1. J lost 1 base, V lost 5 bases, and 10 bases had no gene match. Germline V gene lookup returns CDR1 SGHTA and CDR2 FQGNSA. CDR3 size: 18 residues.

The gene calls are TRBV28 and TRBJ2-6, with a possible D match to TRBD2 (6 bases). The CDR3 length is 18 residues. V was pared by 3 bases and J by 1 base, with 16 bases between. The germline gives CDR1 MDHEN, CDR2 SYDVKM. CDR3 nucleotide sequence: TGTGCCAGCAGTTTCGGAGTAGCGGTACAATCTGGGGCCAACGTCCTGACTTTC. It is translated as CASSFGVAVQSGANVLTF.

This clone was detected a few times. The genes are TRBV18 and TRBJ2-5; the match to TRBD2 covers 9 bases. This CDR3 is 13 amino acids long. CDR1 and CDR2 (germline): KGHSH, LQKENI. Unmatched junction bases numbered 0, after V lost 3 bases and J lost 4 bases. The CDR3 is CASSPSGGETQYF. The CDR3 DNA reads as TGTGCCAGCTCACCTAGCGGGGGAGAGACCCAGTACTTC.

The J gene is TRBJ1-4, the V gene TRBV7-9; 9 bases line up with TRBD1. This CDR3 is built from 15 residues. The trim removed 5 bases at V and 7 bases at J, leaving 8 bases unmatched. Germline-derived CDR1 and CDR2 are SEHNR and FQNEAQ (reference sequence). The CDR3 sequence: CASSTRQGGIEKLFF. As DNA, the CDR3 is TGTGCCAGCAGCACCAGACAGGGGGGGATTGAAAAACTGTTTTTT.

This chain connects TRBV2 to TRBJ2-1, with D uncertain. Germline lookup yields CDR1 SNHLY and CDR2 FYNNEI. The CDR3 spans 14 residues. V was shortened by 1 base and J by 2 bases, with 6 bases between the two germline ends. In DNA form, the CDR3 reads TGTGCCAGCAGTGAAGAACTCCCCTACAATGAGCAGTTCTTC. It translates to CASSEELPYNEQFF.

The rearrangement links TRBV19 to TRBJ1-5; 9 nucleotides align to TRBD1. Germline loops: CDR1 LNHDA, CDR2 SQIVND (reference sequence). This CDR3 region has 15 residues. V lost 3 bases and J lost 6; bases outside the gene matches: 6. CDR3 bases: TGTGCCAGTAGTATTCCGGGACAGGGAGGTCAGCCCCAGCATTTT. This encodes CASSIPGQGGQPQHF.

The chain couples TRBV5-4 to TRBJ2-1; 7 positions agree with TRBD2. The CDR3 length is 15 residues. Germline V gives CDR1 SGHNT, CDR2 YYREEE (reference sequence). Trimming at V came to 0 bases and at J to 2 bases, leaving 2 bases not matched to a gene. As DNA, the CDR3 is TGTGCCAGCAGCTTGGCGGGGGGAACCTACAATGAGCAGTTCTTC. Encoded protein: CASSLAGGTYNEQFF.

As to this clone: Within the sample, other DNA sequences also encode this same CDR3. The chain combines TRBV27 with TRBJ1-1; D call uncertain. The CDR3 is 14 residues long. The ends were cut back, 0 bases at V and 0 bases at J, with 5 bases in the middle. Germline V gives CDR1 MNHEY, CDR2 SMNVEV (reference sequence). As DNA, the CDR3 is TGTGCCAGCAGTTTATCAAGAGTGAACACTGAAGCTTTCTTT. Protein product: CASSLSRVNTEAFF.

The CDR3 loop is CASSSTGTSVNEQFF. The CDR3 DNA is TGTGCCAGCAGTTCTACCGGGACTAGTGTGAATGAGCAGTTCTTC. The rearrangement uses TRBV28 and TRBJ2-1; 8 nucleotides agree with TRBD2. V shed 4 bases and J 7 bases; nucleotides not matched to a gene: 9. Per the germline V gene, CDR1 is MDHEN and CDR2 is SYDVKM. The CDR3 has 15 residues.

The V and J genes are TRBV4-3 and TRBJ2-2; TRBD2 aligns across 7 bases. V gave up 2 bases and J gave up 5 bases; unmatched junction bases: 8. The germline V gene encodes CDR1 LGHNA and CDR2 YSLEER. This CDR3 contains 16 residues. CDR3 nucleotide sequence: TGCGCCAGCAGCCAACCTTTAAGCGGGGAAACCGGGGAGCTGTTTTTT. Its protein is CASSQPLSGETGELFF.

The V gene is TRBV29-1, the J gene TRBJ2-6; D is unclear. The CDR3 covers 13 residues. CDR1 is SQVTM and CDR2 is ANQGSEA in the germline V gene. With 6 bases removed from V and 0 bases from J, the gap between germline ends came to 6 bases. The CDR3 here is CSVRNSGANVLTF. The CDR3, as DNA: TGCAGCGTCAGAAACTCTGGGGCCAACGTCCTGACTTTC.

The chain combines TRBV18 with TRBJ2-6; tentative D call: TRBD1 (5 bases). With 6 bases removed from V and 0 bases from J, the gap between germline ends came to 12 bases. The CDR3 is 16 residues long. The germline CDR1 and CDR2 sequences are KGHSH and LQKENI. The CDR3 DNA reads TGTGCCAGCTCCCCGACAGTGCACTCTGGGGCCAACGTCCTGACTTTC. This translates into CASSPTVHSGANVLTF.

This clone was recorded only once. V and J are TRBV5-3 and TRBJ2-7; TRBD2 aligns across 12 bases. TRBV5-3 is identified as an open reading frame with a role that is uncertain. V dropped 4 bases and J dropped 7; count of bases not matched to a gene: 12. CDR3 size: 16 residues. CDR3 protein: CARSTTLAGGPCEQYF. The CDR3 DNA is TGTGCCAGAAGCACTACTCTAGCGGGAGGGCCGTGTGAGCAGTACTTC.

Concerning this clone: Given a much more abundant clone one base away, this may be a read error. The gene calls are TRBV5-1 and TRBJ1-2, with 10 bases aligning to TRBD1. The CDR3 totals 14 residues. The V and J ends lost 4 bases and 4 bases, in that order; junction bases with no gene match: 4. Per the germline V gene, CDR1 is SGHRS and CDR2 is YFSETQ. The CDR3 region is CASSTDRGAYGYTF. The DNA for the CDR3 is TGCGCCAGCAGCACGGACAGGGGGGCCTATGGCTACACCTTC.

This sequence joins TRBV4-1 and TRBJ2-7; D is undetermined. Germline assignment: CDR1 MGHRA and CDR2 YSYEKL. The V gene lost 0 bases and the J gene lost 2 bases, with 8 bases spanning the gap. The CDR3 has 14 amino acids. CDR3 nucleotide sequence: TGCGCCAGCAGCCAAGAAAGAGACACCTACGAGCAGTACTTC. Translated, it gives CASSQERDTYEQYF.

This clone was picked up one time. The same CDR3 is also encoded by other DNA sequences in this sample. This chain uses TRBV7-2 with TRBJ2-2; no definite D call. Germline values: CDR1 SGHTA, CDR2 FQGNSA. The CDR3 has 14 residues. Trimming stripped 5 bases from V and 1 base from J, with 8 bases between. DNA for the CDR3: TGTGCCAGCAGCGCGTATCGGAACACCGGGGAGCTGTTTTTT. Amino acids: CASSAYRNTGELFF.

CDR3 sequence reads: CASSPGKGGNQPQHF. The DNA for the CDR3 is TGTGCCAGCTCACCCGGGAAGGGGGGCAATCAGCCCCAGCATTTT. This chain uses TRBV18 with TRBJ1-5, with TRBD1 as a possible D gene (6 bases). V was cut by 3 bases and J by 2 bases, with 11 bases left in between. The CDR3 has 15 amino acids. The germline V gene encodes CDR1 KGHSH and CDR2 LQKENI.

The CDR3, as DNA: TGTGCCTGGAGTGCGGCGGGGGGGTACCAAGAGACCCAGTACTTC. It is translated as CAWSAAGGYQETQYF. The rearrangement joins TRBV30 to TRBJ2-5; 9 nucleotides align to TRBD2. The V segment lost 1 base and the J segment 0 bases; nucleotides outside the gene matches: 3. The CDR3 totals 15 residues. Germline V gene sequence: CDR1 GTSNPN, CDR2 SVGIG (reference sequence). Together with reference TRBV30 and TRBJ2-5, the CDR3 gives the full variable domain: SQTIHQWPATLVQPVGSPLSLECTVEGTSNPNLYWYRQAAGRGLQLLFYSVGIGQISSEVPQNLSASRPQDRQFILSSKKLLLSDSGFYLCAWSAAGGYQETQYFGPGTRLLVL.

The chain uses TRBV25-1 and TRBJ2-5, with 7 bases lining up with TRBD1. Germline V gene data show CDR1 as MGHDK and CDR2 as SYGVNS. The CDR3 length is 15 residues. The trim removed 3 bases at V and 4 bases at J, leaving 8 bases unmatched. CDR3: CASSEQGQWGETQYF. In DNA, the CDR3 is TGTGCCAGCAGTGAGCAGGGACAGTGGGGAGAGACCCAGTACTTC.